One sample yielded the 20 T cell receptor beta chains listed below, sequenced in a study of T cells in women clearing cervical HPV infection (dated by TCRdb to the late 2010s). Library construction relied on the immunoSEQ multiplex PCR assay. This immuneACCESS table, as held by TCRdb, lists in-frame sequences with V and J called but not all clones. Of the missing ones, under half trace to an unresolved V gene in checked studies; the others have no known cause. The table kept for this sample lists 20,000 to 25,000 clones. The ten top clones hold 7.5% to 9.5% of the sample. The sample consisted of blood buffy coat. Every receptor here comes from a woman aged 18 to 69 with a cervical HPV16 infection that either progressed to CIN3+ or cleared (not recorded which).

About this clone itself: The CDR3 end lies 3 residues beyond the end of the read and is filled in from the germline J gene. This rearrangement joins TRBV20-1 to TRBJ2-5; tentatively, D is TRBD1 (6 bases). This CDR3 is built from 15 residues. The germline V gene encodes CDR1 DFQATT and CDR2 SNEGSKA (reference sequence). The V and J ends lost 3 bases and 2 bases respectively, with 16 bases between them. The part of the CDR3 DNA that was read is TGCAGTGCTAGTGGAAGCAGGGGAAGGCAAGAGACC. Its translation is CSASGSRGRQET. The whole CDR3 is CSASGSRGRQETQYF.

As concerns this clone: The read comes to an end 3 residues before the CDR3 does, leaving the germline J gene to fill in the end. The chain combines TRBV2 with TRBJ1-5; 7 bases align to TRBD1. This CDR3 comprises 16 residues. Germline V lookup: CDR1 SNHLY, CDR2 FYNNEI. Trimming took 6 bases from V and 2 from J; bases not matched to a gene: 10. CDR3 DNA, as far as it was read: TGTGCCAGCAGAGGGGGACAGTTAGGAGGCAATCAGCCC. It specifies CASRGGQLGGNQP. In full, the CDR3 reads CASRGGQLGGNQPQHF.

CDR3 DNA, as far as it was read: TGTGCCAGCAGCTCACAGGGGATAACCTACGAG. This sequence encodes CASSSQGITYE. In full, the CDR3 reads CASSSQGITYEQYF. The rearrangement links TRBV5-6 to TRBJ2-7, with 7 bases that match TRBD1. The missing CDR3 end, 3 residues past where the read stops, is filled in from the germline J gene. The CDR3 runs 14 residues. Germline V lookup: CDR1 SGHDT, CDR2 YYEEEE. The V gene end was trimmed by 3 bases and the J gene end by 2 bases; junction bases not matched to a gene: 5.

As for this clone: The observed sequence ends 3 residues before the CDR3 terminus, with the missing tail filled in from the germline J gene. This sequence joins TRBV6-2 or TRBV6-3 and TRBJ1-4; 8 positions agree with TRBD1. The CDR3 length is 15 residues. CDR1 MNHEY and CDR2 SVGEGT come from the germline V gene. V lost 6 bases to trimming and J lost 7 bases; unmatched junction nucleotides: 10. The CDR3 here is CASSPTDRAGEKLFF. CDR3 bases read: TGTGCCAGCAGCCCAACGGACAGGGCCGGTGAAAAA.

Notes on this clone: The CDR3 end lies 3 residues beyond the end of the read and is filled in from the germline J gene. The chain joins TRBV29-1 to TRBJ2-5, with 11 positions matching TRBD2. With 1 base clipped from V and 5 bases from J, the junction kept 3 bases outside the gene matches. This CDR3 comprises 14 residues. Germline V gene sequence: CDR1 SQVTM, CDR2 ANQGSEA. CDR3 region: CSVEGIAGGETQYF. The CDR3 bases that were read are TGCAGCGTTGAAGGAATAGCGGGGGGGGAGACC.

Frequency places this clone as medium-sized. Coverage ceases 3 residues before the CDR3 finishes, and the germline J gene fills in the end. V gene TRBV19 combines with J gene TRBJ2-1, with D maybe TRBD1 (6 bases). This CDR3 has 15 amino acids. Germline loops: CDR1 LNHDA, CDR2 SQIVND (reference sequence). Deletions cut 1 base from V and 6 bases from J, with 13 bases between. Here the CDR3 reads CASSIGPGDANEQFF. CDR3 bases read: TGTGCCAGTAGTATAGGTCCAGGGGATGCCAATGAG.

Regarding this clone: From the germline J gene comes the end of the CDR3, since the read stops 3 residues before it. V and J are TRBV2 and TRBJ1-1, with D tentatively TRBD1 (5 bases). The CDR3 covers 15 residues. The V end lost 2 bases, the J end lost 0 bases, and 10 bases lay between the germline ends. Germline CDR1 is SNHLY and CDR2 is FYNNEI. CDR3: CASSEMSGMNTEAFF. The covered CDR3 bases are TGTGCCAGCAGTGAAATGTCAGGGATGAACACTGAA. Combining the CDR3 with reference TRBV2 and TRBJ1-1 gives the whole variable domain EPEVTQTPSHQVTQMGQEVILRCVPISNHLYFYWYRQILGQKVEFLVSFYNNEISEKSEIFDDQFSVERPDGSNFTLKIRSTKLEDSAMYFCASSEMSGMNTEAFFGQGTRLTVV.

About this clone: The CDR3 extends 3 residues past the end of the read, so its final part is completed from the germline J gene. V and J are TRBV2 and TRBJ1-4; no clear D. Germline CDR1 is SNHLY and CDR2 is FYNNEI. CDR3 length: 16 amino acids. Between the trimmed V and J ends, which lost 7 bases and 3 bases, there was a span of 18 bases. Partial CDR3 DNA: TGTGCCAGCATCCAGGCCCTCCCAGTGGCTAATGAAAAA. This sequence encodes CASIQALPVANEK. The entire CDR3 protein is CASIQALPVANEKLFF.

Details on this clone: The CDR3 end lies 3 residues beyond the end of the read and is filled in from the germline J gene. The rearrangement links TRBV7-3 to TRBJ1-5; 9 nucleotides match TRBD1. CDR1 and CDR2 (germline): SGHTA, FQGTGA. After removal of 5 bases from V and 1 base from J, the junction contained 6 bases not matched to a gene. This CDR3 is 16 amino acids long. This chain's CDR3 is CASSPWTGESNQPQHF. CDR3 DNA, as far as it was read: TGTGCCAGCAGCCCCTGGACAGGGGAGAGCAATCAGCCC.

As to this clone: Sequencing ends 3 residues short of the CDR3 end; the germline J gene provides the rest. The chain is built from TRBV5-4 and TRBJ2-3; D is possibly TRBD2 (7 bases). CDR1 and CDR2 (germline): SGHNT, YYREEE (reference sequence). The CDR3 runs to 14 residues. Trimming pared 2 bases from V and 4 bases from J, leaving 11 bases between. The CDR3 here is CASSFGGRADTQYF. CDR3 bases read: TGTGCCAGCAGCTTCGGGGGGCGAGCAGATACG.

With respect to this clone: Read sequence stops 3 residues before the CDR3 end, and the germline J gene provides the missing end. The rearrangement uses TRBV20-1 and TRBJ2-7; 7 bases are a match to TRBD1. The CDR3 extends over 14 amino acids. In germline, CDR1 is DFQATT, CDR2 SNEGSKA (reference sequence). J was trimmed by 5 bases and V by 0 bases; bases with no gene match: 7. CDR3 DNA (partial): TGCAGTGCTAGAGACAGACAGGGAGAAGACGAG. Encoded protein: CSARDRQGEDE. The complete CDR3 reads CSARDRQGEDEQYF.

As regards this clone: The DNA ends 3 residues before the CDR3 does, and the rest of the CDR3 is filled in from the germline J gene. The gene calls are TRBV10-3 and TRBJ1-2; tentatively, D is TRBD1 (6 bases). V dropped 3 bases and J dropped 5 bases, with 16 bases sitting between them. Germline V CDR1 and CDR2: ENHRY, SYGVKD. The CDR3 consists of 15 residues. The sequenced part of the CDR3 DNA is TGTGCCATCAGTGAAACAGGACAGCCGATTTATGGC. Translating gives CAISETGQPIYG. The entire CDR3 reads CAISETGQPIYGYTF.

A word on this clone: From the germline J gene comes the end of the CDR3, since the read stops 3 residues before it. The rearrangement joins TRBV2 to TRBJ2-2; 8 bases agree with TRBD2. V was pared by 8 bases and J by 2 bases, with 7 bases of the junction left unmatched. This CDR3 contains 15 residues. In germline, CDR1 is SNHLY, CDR2 FYNNEI. CDR3 bases read: TGTGCCAGCTCCCGGGAGGGGGTTAACACCGGGGAG. It encodes CASSREGVNTGE. In full, the CDR3 reads CASSREGVNTGELFF.

Judged by frequency, this clone is medium-sized. Sequence at one end of the junction differs from germline and may be a read error. The CDR3 end falls 3 residues outside the read, so it is completed with the germline J gene. This chain joins TRBV4-2 and TRBJ1-2; TRBD1 agrees at 9 bases. This CDR3 comprises 16 residues. Germline-derived CDR1 and CDR2 are LGHNA and YNFKEQ. The sequenced CDR3 bases are TGCGCCAGCAGCCCAGGGACAGGGTACACCAACTATGGC. It encodes CASSPGTGYTNYG. In full, the CDR3 reads CASSPGTGYTNYGYTF.

About this clone: The read ends 3 residues early relative to the CDR3; the germline J gene fills the gap. The J gene is TRBJ1-2, the V gene TRBV11-3; possibly TRBD1 for D (6 bases). The germline V gene has CDR1 SGHNT and CDR2 YENEEA. V lost 0 bases and J lost 4, with 6 bases in between. The CDR3 has 13 amino acids. The DNA read from the CDR3 is TGTGCCAGCAGCTTAGAAGGGGGCTATGGC. Protein sequence: CASSLEGGYG. The entire CDR3 reads CASSLEGGYGYTF.

On this clone itself: The read terminates 3 residues before the CDR3 end, so the remaining end is supplied by the germline J gene. The same CDR3 also results from other DNA sequences found in this sample. J is TRBJ2-7 and V is TRBV7-2; D is possibly TRBD1 (6 bases). Germline V gene lookup returns CDR1 SGHTA and CDR2 FQGNSA. The CDR3 spans 14 residues. V dropped 4 bases and J dropped 2 bases, with 12 bases sitting between them. Partial CDR3 DNA: TGTGCCAGCAGCTCCCGGGACAACGCCTACGAG. It is translated as CASSSRDNAYE. The full CDR3 sequence reads CASSSRDNAYEQYF. Full variable domain (rest looked up from reference TRBV7-2 and TRBJ2-7): GAGVSQSPSNKVTEKGKDVELRCDPISGHTALYWYRQSLGQGLEFLIYFQGNSAPDKSGLPSDRFSAERTGGSVSTLTIQRTQQEDSAVYLCASSSRDNAYEQYFGPGTRLTVT.

Note on this clone: The read comes to an end 3 residues before the CDR3 does, leaving the germline J gene to fill in the end. This sequence joins TRBV4-1 and TRBJ2-7; 9 bases line up with TRBD1. Germline assignment: CDR1 MGHRA and CDR2 YSYEKL. Trimming cost V 3 bases and J 1 base; bases outside gene matches: 13. The length of the CDR3 is 18 residues. The CDR3 sequence is CASSHVIGDRERSYEQYF. The sequenced part of the CDR3 DNA is TGCGCCAGCAGCCATGTTATCGGGGACAGGGAGCGGTCCTACGAG.

As to this clone: The read ends 3 residues early relative to the CDR3; the germline J gene fills the gap. The rearrangement links TRBV6-4 to TRBJ2-5; 7 nucleotides match TRBD1. From germline, CDR1 is MRHNA and CDR2 SNTAGT. V gave up 6 bases and J gave up 1 base; unmatched junction bases: 14. The CDR3 extends over 17 amino acids. The CDR3 bases that were read are TGTGCCAGCAGAGACCGTGGGACAGACTTTCGCCAAGAGACC. Its protein product is CASRDRGTDFRQET. The full CDR3 is CASRDRGTDFRQETQYF.

Comments on this clone: Coverage ceases 3 residues before the CDR3 finishes, and the germline J gene fills in the end. V usage is TRBV4-1 and J usage is TRBJ1-1; unclear D gene. CDR3 size: 12 residues. In germline, CDR1 is MGHRA, CDR2 YSYEKL. CDR3 bases read: TGCGCCAGCAGCGGCCGGGTCTATGGA. Translating gives CASSGRVYG. The full CDR3 protein reads CASSGRVYGAFF.

A note on this clone: From the germline J gene comes the end of the CDR3, since the read stops 3 residues before it. The rearrangement joins TRBV5-1 to TRBJ2-5; 7 bases are shared with TRBD1. CDR1 and CDR2 from the germline V gene are SGHRS and YFSETQ. V shed 5 bases, J shed 2 bases, and the junction held 15 bases outside the gene matches. The CDR3 spans 17 residues. The sequenced part of the CDR3 DNA is TGCGCCAGCAGTCGCCTTGGACAGGAGGTACCACAAGAGACC. Residues: CASSRLGQEVPQET. The full CDR3 reads CASSRLGQEVPQETQYF.